Below, one T cell receptor (beta chain) is given with its context. The same CDR3 also results from other DNA sequences found in this sample. Looked up from germline, CDR1 is LNHDA and CDR2 is SQIVND (reference sequence). The V gene end was trimmed by 2 bases and the J gene end by 7 bases; junction bases not matched to a gene: 3. CDR3 length: 14 residues. The data derive from a study of blood T cell repertoires in COVID-19. As for the study in general: Material from acute and convalescent COVID-19 was sourced from the United States, Italy and Spain.

In the authors' methods: Reference gene primer amplification gave nucleated cell count estimates. This table comes from immunoSEQ multiplex PCR, and its TCRdb copy is limited to in-frame clones, with some not included. V, J and clone size derive from that table, while D and trimming were established from the DNA sequence. The data show around 150,000 clones, 75% to 90% seen once. The chain couples TRBV19 to TRBJ2-1; TRBD2 agrees at 9 bases. The sample was peripheral blood. This receptor was taken from a woman in her sixties or seventies with active or convalescent COVID-19. CDR3 protein: CASSISGGSNEQFF. DNA for the CDR3: TGTGCCAGTAGTATAAGCGGGGGGAGTAATGAGCAGTTCTTC.